The T cell receptor beta chain under discussion was sequenced for a study of early T cells in non-severe SARS-CoV-2 infection (dated by TCRdb to about 2021). Regarding the complete study: Because TCR sequencing relied on bulk RNA taken from unsorted whole blood, pairing of alpha and beta chains was not possible.

This clonotype was seen more than once but under ten times. Its antigen remains unidentified. It has no much larger one-base neighbor in the sample; base qualities were not kept. Preparation of the library involved 5' RACE. The sequencer listed for this sample is NextSeq 500. In the TCR library protocol, unique molecular identifiers were attached to individual cDNA molecules to correct for PCR bias and sequencing error. Sequencing covered both TCR alpha and beta chains, and within each sample the abundances of alpha and beta sequences were tightly co-correlated. The authors' analysis ran thus. V gene, J gene and CDR3 annotation of TCR sequences was performed with Decombinator V4. TCRs were defined as expanded if a significant change between any two time points was detected under a Poisson model with p below 0.0001. TCR abundances were normalised to the total number of TCRs sequenced in each sample and reported as counts per million. MAIT TCRs were defined by TRAV1-2 paired with TRAJ12, TRAJ20 or TRAJ33, and iNKT TCRs by TRAV10 paired with TRAJ18. A search of VDJdb, accessed on 1 November 2021, was run for TCRs annotated to CMV, EBV and SARS-CoV-2, with TCRs annotated for multiple antigens excluded. In TCRdb, the public reads were trimmed at Q25 with fastp and aligned with MiXCR, with productive beta chains retained. Here each entry gathers all rows of one CDR3 protein and keeps the most common genes and DNA. V and J calls and clone size were set by TCRdb, not the authors. The sample contains 55,000 to 75,000 distinct CDR3 sequences, about an eighth of them found a single time. The ten top clones hold 1.3% of the sample.

What the authors observed across the whole study: VDJdb matching was skewed toward anti-spike CD8 responses, so virus-specific expansions were likely underestimated and private and CD4 specificities were missed.

A case-control design nested within a healthcare worker cohort in London, UK, was used, with weekly nasopharyngeal swab PCR tests and blood sampling performed. Between 23 and 31 March 2020, the week of the UK lockdown, healthcare workers were enrolled and then followed up weekly for as long as 16 weeks. The cysteine opens and the phenylalanine closes a CDR3 of 13 amino acids. Only CDR3 DNA is held: 39 bases, read in frame from base 1. Reading the germline V gene gives CDR1 MNHEY and CDR2 SVGAGI. V is shortened by 2 bases, J by 4 bases, and the region joining them spans 8 bases. The sequence was obtained from an adult who was a healthcare worker with PCR-confirmed SARS-CoV-2 infection or an uninfected control (not recorded which). Sequenced: whole blood. The chain is encoded by TRBV6-5 joined to TRBJ2-5, and perhaps TRBD1 as D gene, on 5 matching bases. The CDR3 protein: CASSYRGGETQYF. DNA sequence: TGTGCCAGCAGTTACAGGGGTGGAGAGACCCAGTACTTC.